Below are 32 T cell receptor beta chains sequenced from a single sample in a study of spatial heterogeneity in lung cancer. General observations from the study: Counts of expanded intratumoral alpha and beta TCRs tracked tumor mutation counts.

One entry per CDR3 protein, called by TCRdb with MiXCR from the 5' RACE reads. Among around 9,700 distinct CDR3 sequences, roughly 8% were seen once, and the ten largest hold about 22%. No antigens are known for them. Time point in this sample: sample taken at primary tumor resection. The sequencing used lung tumor tissue, collected at surgery. These TCRs come from a female donor with early-stage non-small cell lung cancer.

This clonotype was counted at least ten times. This beta chain turned up in a library designed for alpha chains; as an off-target read, its abundance says little. The gene calls are TRBV4-2 and TRBJ2-3; D uncertain. CDR3 length equals 13 residues. The germline gives CDR1 LGHNA, CDR2 YNFKEQ. Deletions cut 7 bases from V and 2 bases from J, with 10 bases between. CDR3 coding DNA: TGTGCCAGCACTTCGGACCCCACAGATACGCAGTATTTT. Amino acid sequence: CASTSDPTDTQYF.

A remark on this clonotype: Because the library targeted alpha chains, this beta chain is an off-target read whose size means little. The genes are TRBV7-6 and TRBJ2-3, with D unclear. Trimming pared 3 bases from V and 1 base from J, leaving 8 bases between. This CDR3 comprises 14 residues. Germline V gene sequence: CDR1 SGHVS, CDR2 FNYEAQ. This CDR3 is CASSFDAGTDTQYF. DNA of the CDR3: TGTGCCAGCAGCTTCGACGCTGGCACAGATACGCAGTATTTT. Looking up the rest from reference TRBV7-6 and TRBJ2-3 gives the full variable domain: GAGVSQSPRYKVTKRGQDVALRCDPISGHVSLYWYRQALGQGPEFLTYFNYEAQQDKSGLPNDRFSAERPEGSISTLTIQRTEQRDSAMYRCASSFDAGTDTQYFGPGTRLTVL.

A word on this clonotype: As an off-target read in a library built for alpha chains, this beta chain has a frequency of little significance. The CDR3 is CASRSRTSGGETQYF. The CDR3 DNA follows: TGTGCCAGCAGATCTCGGACTAGCGGGGGGGAGACCCAGTACTTC. V gene TRBV12-3 or TRBV12-4 combines with J gene TRBJ2-5; 14 bases fit TRBD2. This CDR3 has 15 amino acids. V shed 6 bases, J shed 5 bases, and the junction held 5 bases outside the gene matches.

This clonotype was observed many times. In a library made to pick up alpha chains, this beta chain is a stray read with a size that means little. The chain joins TRBV29-1 to TRBJ2-1; 11 nucleotides agree with TRBD2. This CDR3 is built from 14 residues. Germline trimming cut 6 bases from V and 6 bases from J; bases unmatched to any gene: 7. The germline gives CDR1 SQVTM, CDR2 ANQGSEA. The CDR3 sequence is CSVPPSGGRNEQFF. The CDR3 DNA reads TGCAGCGTCCCCCCTAGCGGGGGGCGCAATGAGCAGTTCTTC.

By sample share, this clonotype is medium-sized. This beta chain is a stray read from a library made for alpha chains; its abundance is not meaningful. The CDR3: CASSREGGQETQYF. CDR3 bases: TGCGCCAGCAGCCGGGAAGGGGGGCAAGAGACCCAGTACTTC. The J gene is TRBJ2-5, the V gene TRBV5-1; D may be TRBD1 or TRBD2 (6 bases each). Germline lookup yields CDR1 SGHRS and CDR2 YFSETQ. The length of the CDR3 is 14 residues. V was trimmed by 4 bases and J by 2 bases, leaving 12 bases between them.

This clonotype was picked up many times. At one end, the junction sequence differs from germline, possibly due to a read error. Since it is a stray read in a library aimed at alpha chains, this beta chain has a size that is not meaningful. The chain is built from TRBV7-8 and TRBJ1-4; TRBD1 is a possible D gene (5 bases). The CDR3 sequence is 15 residues long. Per the germline V gene, CDR1 is SGHVS and CDR2 is FQNEAQ. The CDR3, as DNA: TGTGCCAGCAGATTAGGGGACGCTACTAATGAAAAACTGTTTTTT. Protein product: CASRLGDATNEKLFF.

In this sample, this clonotype turned up many times. The library was built for alpha chains, so this beta chain is an off-target read and its size means little. The chain has TRBV12-5 and TRBJ1-1, with D maybe TRBD1 (5 bases). The CDR3 loop spans 16 amino acids. The V and J ends lost 4 bases and 3 bases respectively, with 18 bases between them. The germline gives CDR1 LGHNT, CDR2 FRNRAP. The CDR3 coding sequence is TGTGCTAGTGGTTCCCCCCTGGGGGGAAGTGACACTGAAGCTTTCTTT. Translated, it gives CASGSPLGGSDTEAFF. The full variable domain, its missing parts supplied by reference TRBV12-5 and TRBJ1-1, is DARVTQTPRHKVTEMGQEVTMRCQPILGHNTVFWYRQTMMQGLELLAYFRNRAPLDDSGMPKDRFSAEMPDATLATLKIQPSEPRDSAVYFCASGSPLGGSDTEAFFGQGTRLTVV.

In its sample, this clonotype was seen many times. This beta chain turned up in a library designed for alpha chains; as an off-target read, its abundance says little. The V call is TRBV12-3 or TRBV12-4, the J call TRBJ1-2, with a possible D match to TRBD1 (5 bases). The CDR3 has 16 residues. Trimming cost V 1 base and J 1 base, with 13 bases left between them. DNA for the CDR3: TGTGCCAGCAGTTTAGGTGGGGGACTCGGTAACTATGGCTACACCTTC. Amino acids: CASSLGGGLGNYGYTF.

At least ten counts were recorded for this clonotype. This beta chain appears as a stray read in a library generated for alpha chains; its size is not informative. The rearrangement links TRBV7-2 to TRBJ1-1; D uncertain. Trimming took 2 bases from V and 1 from J, leaving 8 bases between them. The CDR3 is made up of 14 amino acids. Looked up from germline, CDR1 is SGHTA and CDR2 is FQGNSA. CDR3 loop: CASSLISGNTEAFF. The CDR3, as DNA: TGTGCCAGCAGCTTAATTAGCGGGAACACTGAAGCTTTCTTT. The complete variable domain, with remaining parts taken from reference TRBV7-2 and TRBJ1-1, reads GAGVSQSPSNKVTEKGKDVELRCDPISGHTALYWYRQSLGQGLEFLIYFQGNSAPDKSGLPSDRFSAERTGGSVSTLTIQRTQQEDSAVYLCASSLISGNTEAFFGQGTRLTVV.

There are many counts of this clonotype. The library was built for alpha chains, so this beta chain is an off-target read and its size means little. The CDR3 here is CASSTTGTGQDTQYF. For the CDR3, the DNA is TGTGCCAGCAGCACAACCGGGACAGGGCAAGATACGCAGTATTTT. The chain joins TRBV9 to TRBJ2-3, with 9 positions matching TRBD1. Trimming took 4 bases from V and 5 from J; bases not matched to a gene: 8. The CDR3 extends over 15 amino acids. In germline, CDR1 is SGDLS, CDR2 YYNGEE.

This clonotype came up many times. This beta chain was picked up by a library intended for alpha chains and is off target, so its count carries little meaning. The V and J genes are TRBV10-3 and TRBJ1-4, with 8 bases fitting TRBD1. The germline CDR1 and CDR2 sequences are ENHRY and SYGVKD. This CDR3 is built from 12 residues. Losses at the gene ends were 6 bases for V and 8 bases for J; bases not matched to a gene: 2. The CDR3 loop is CAIRDRAEKLFF. The CDR3 DNA follows: TGTGCCATCAGGGACAGGGCCGAAAAACTGTTTTTT.

On this clonotype itself: This beta chain appears as a stray read in a library generated for alpha chains; its size is not informative. The chain is built from TRBV2 and TRBJ2-2, with D maybe TRBD2 (6 bases). CDR1 and CDR2 (germline): SNHLY, FYNNEI. The CDR3 consists of 13 residues. The V gene lost 6 bases and the J gene lost 4 bases, with 9 bases spanning the gap. Here the CDR3 DNA reads TGTGCCAGCAGGTCCGGGGGCACCGGGGAGCTGTTTTTT. This sequence encodes CASRSGGTGELFF.

In the case of this clonotype: A library made for alpha chains picked up this beta chain off target, so its size means little. The CDR3 DNA reads as TGTGCCATCACCCCCGGGGGGGATAACTATGGCTACACCTTC. It specifies CAITPGGDNYGYTF. The chain has TRBV10-3 and TRBJ1-2, with D possibly being TRBD1 (5 bases). Germline V gene data show CDR1 as ENHRY and CDR2 as SYGVKD. This CDR3 spans 14 amino acids. V was cut by 7 bases and J by 1 base, with 13 bases left in between.

This clonotype is medium-sized in the sample. Since the library was made to target alpha chains, this beta chain is a stray read and its abundance is not meaningful. The chain recombines TRBV27 with TRBJ2-5, with a tentative D call TRBD1 (6 bases). CDR3 length equals 16 residues. V was cut by 5 bases and J by 0 bases, with 16 bases left in between. Germline assignment: CDR1 MNHEY and CDR2 SMNVEV (reference sequence). CDR3 protein: CASSPRAHRDQETQYF. CDR3 sequence (DNA): TGTGCCAGCAGTCCAAGGGCCCACAGGGACCAAGAGACCCAGTACTTC.

This clonotype was recorded many times. This beta chain is a stray read from a library made for alpha chains; its abundance is not meaningful. V and J are TRBV5-1 and TRBJ2-7, with D possibly being TRBD1 or TRBD2 (5 bases each). CDR3 size: 12 residues. Germline CDR1 is SGHRS and CDR2 is YFSETQ. Trimming left V 2 bases short and J 10 bases short, with 13 bases between. In nucleotides, the CDR3 is TGCGCCAGCAGCTTTGATTTGGGGGAACAGTACTTC. Its protein is CASSFDLGEQYF.

This clonotype is medium-sized in the sample. Little can be read into the size of this beta chain, an off-target read in a library designed for alpha chains. The chain is built from TRBV7-2 and TRBJ2-2; 8 bases line up with TRBD2. Looked up from germline, CDR1 is SGHTA and CDR2 is FQGNSA. With 5 bases clipped from V and 7 bases from J, the junction kept 6 bases outside the gene matches. The CDR3 totals 14 residues. The CDR3 loop is CASSPSGGHGELFF. The CDR3 region has the DNA TGTGCCAGCAGCCCGAGCGGGGGTCACGGGGAGCTGTTTTTT.

This clonotype was counted many times. The library was designed around alpha chains, so this beta chain is a stray read whose abundance carries little weight. The genes are TRBV29-1 and TRBJ2-7, with 12 nucleotides matching TRBD1. CDR1 and CDR2 (germline): SQVTM, ANQGSEA. CDR3 length: 13 amino acids. V lost 6 bases and J lost 6; bases outside the gene matches: 6. CDR3 in DNA: TGCAGCGTGAGGGGACAGGGGGCAGGCGAGCAGTACTTC. It is translated as CSVRGQGAGEQYF.

This clonotype has a handful of counts. This beta chain is a stray read from a library made for alpha chains; its abundance is not meaningful. V gene TRBV7-9 combines with J gene TRBJ1-2; a possible D gene is TRBD1 (6 bases). Germline V gene lookup returns CDR1 SEHNR and CDR2 FQNEAQ (reference sequence). V was pared by 4 bases and J by 8 bases, with 14 bases between. The CDR3 loop spans 13 amino acids. Here the CDR3 DNA reads TGTGCCAGCAGCTCAACTGGGGGCGCAGGCTACACCTTC. Translated: CASSSTGGAGYTF.

This clonotype was recorded many times. Because this beta chain is a stray read in a library intended to capture alpha chains, its abundance should not be given much weight. The rearrangement uses TRBV20-1 and TRBJ2-1, with 11 nucleotides matching TRBD2. Germline CDR1 is DFQATT and CDR2 is SNEGSKA (reference sequence). Germline trimming cut 1 base from V and 7 bases from J; bases unmatched to any gene: 3. The CDR3 contains 14 residues. As DNA, the CDR3 is TGCAGTGCTAGAGTTAGCGGGGGGGCTAATGAGCAGTTCTTC. Amino acid sequence: CSARVSGGANEQFF.

In this sample, this clonotype is medium-sized. With the library built for alpha chains, this beta chain is off target and its frequency is not meaningful. The V call is TRBV7-9, the J call TRBJ2-3; D unresolved. V dropped 3 bases and J dropped 0 bases, with 7 bases sitting between them. The length of the CDR3 is 14 residues. Germline loops: CDR1 SEHNR, CDR2 FQNEAQ (reference sequence). CDR3 residues: CASSFPTSTDTQYF. Written as DNA, the CDR3 is TGTGCCAGCAGCTTTCCGACTAGCACAGATACGCAGTATTTT.

Of note for this clonotype: As an off-target read in a library built for alpha chains, this beta chain has a frequency of little significance. The CDR3 DNA reads as TGCAGCGTTGAAGGAGGGGTTCATGAGCAGTTCTTC. This codes for CSVEGGVHEQFF. V usage is TRBV29-1 and J usage is TRBJ2-1; D may match TRBD1 or TRBD2 (5 bases each). The CDR3 has 12 amino acids. The germline V gene encodes CDR1 SQVTM and CDR2 ANQGSEA. V was clipped by 1 base and J by 8 bases, with 9 bases between them.

This clonotype was observed at least ten times. This beta chain lies outside the target of a library built for alpha chains; its clone size means little. This chain uses TRBV11-2 with TRBJ2-3, with D unresolved. The CDR3 sequence is 12 residues long. V lost 2 bases to trimming and J lost 6 bases, with 6 bases between them. Germline V gene data show CDR1 as SGHAT and CDR2 as FQNNGV. CDR3 coding DNA: TGTGCCAGCAGCTTATATGGGGATACGCAGTATTTT. This codes for CASSLYGDTQYF. The variable domain in full, with the rest retrieved from reference TRBV11-2 and TRBJ2-3, is EAGVAQSPRYKIIEKRQSVAFWCNPISGHATLYWYQQILGQGPKLLIQFQNNGVVDDSQLPKDRFSAERLKGVDSTLKIQPAKLEDSAVYLCASSLYGDTQYFGPGTRLTVL.

This clonotype was observed many times. Because this beta chain is a stray read in a library intended to capture alpha chains, its abundance should not be given much weight. The DNA for the CDR3 is TGCGCCAGCAGCGTGTCCGGGGGCTCGGGGACCTACGAGCAGTACTTC. Translation: CASSVSGGSGTYEQYF. J is TRBJ2-7 and V is TRBV5-1, with D possibly being TRBD1 or TRBD2 (6 bases each). The V and J ends lost 4 bases and 2 bases respectively, with 19 bases between them. Germline lookup yields CDR1 SGHRS and CDR2 YFSETQ. The CDR3 consists of 16 residues.

This clonotype is medium-sized. This beta chain is an unintended read in a library built for alpha chains; its size means little. The CDR3 loop reads CASSLQRGEGTDTQYF. In DNA, the CDR3 is TGTGCCAGCAGTCTTCAGCGGGGCGAAGGGACAGATACGCAGTATTTT. V and J are TRBV2 and TRBJ2-3, with 7 positions matching TRBD2. The CDR3 consists of 16 residues. J lost 3 bases, V lost 5 bases, and 11 bases had no gene match. Germline V gene data show CDR1 as SNHLY and CDR2 as FYNNEI.

This clonotype has ten or more counts. This beta chain appears as a stray read in a library generated for alpha chains; its size is not informative. This chain connects TRBV12-3 or TRBV12-4 to TRBJ2-3, with 16 positions matching TRBD2. There are 18 residues in the CDR3. V dropped 4 bases and J dropped 4; count of bases not matched to a gene: 8. CDR3 nucleotides: TGTGCCAGCAGTTCTAACTCCGGGACTAGCGGGGGGGCAGATACGCAGTATTTT. This sequence encodes CASSSNSGTSGGADTQYF.

By its share, this clonotype is medium-sized (0.01 to 0.1%). For a library built for alpha chains, this beta chain is a stray read; little rests on its size. The rearrangement uses TRBV6-6 and TRBJ2-2, with D unclear. There are 12 residues in the CDR3. Germline V lookup: CDR1 MNHNY, CDR2 SVGAGI (reference sequence). Trimming took off 0 bases at V and 5 bases at J, with 1 base between the two ends. DNA of the CDR3: TGTGCCAGCAGTTACTCGACCGGGGAGCTGTTTTTT. Protein: CASSYSTGELFF.

This clonotype was found many times. A library made for alpha chains picked up this beta chain off target, so its size means little. This rearrangement joins TRBV20-1 to TRBJ1-2; 9 nucleotides agree with TRBD1. Germline CDR1 and CDR2: DFQATT and SNEGSKA (reference sequence). The CDR3 extends over 18 amino acids. Germline trimming cut 2 bases from V and 3 bases from J; bases unmatched to any gene: 16. Here the CDR3 reads CSARLLGTGSDIDYGYTF. DNA of the CDR3: TGCAGTGCTAGACTCCTCGGGACAGGGTCCGATATTGACTATGGCTACACCTTC.

Comments on this clonotype: A library made for alpha chains picked up this beta chain off target, so its size means little. The chain is built from TRBV29-1 and TRBJ2-7; D remains ambiguous. V was pared by 4 bases and J by 0 bases, with 10 bases between. The CDR3 length is 13 residues. Germline V gene lookup returns CDR1 SQVTM and CDR2 ANQGSEA. This CDR3 is CSVVLYSSYEQYF. CDR3 DNA: TGCAGCGTTGTTCTATATAGCTCCTACGAGCAGTACTTC.

This clonotype was counted at least ten times. This beta chain appears as a stray read in a library generated for alpha chains; its size is not informative. The rearrangement links TRBV3-1 to TRBJ1-4; possible D gene TRBD1, 5 bases. This CDR3 has 14 residues. The germline gives CDR1 LGHDT, CDR2 YNNKEL (reference sequence). V was shortened by 2 bases and J by 1 base, with 5 bases between the two germline ends. CDR3 amino acids: CASSQQGTNEKLFF. CDR3 DNA: TGTGCCAGCAGCCAACAGGGAACTAATGAAAAACTGTTTTTT.

The table lists this clonotype with many counts. Being off target in a library aimed at alpha chains, this beta chain has a size of little meaning. The V gene is TRBV5-1, the J gene TRBJ2-7; no definite D call. Deletions cut 7 bases from V and 6 bases from J, with 20 bases between. This CDR3 is built from 14 residues. The V gene's germline CDR1 is SGHRS and CDR2 YFSETQ. CDR3 sequence: CASAVLVSEGEQYF. As DNA, the CDR3 is TGCGCCAGCGCAGTGCTTGTATCGGAAGGCGAGCAGTACTTC.

This clonotype has at least ten counts. This beta chain represents an off-target read in a library built for alpha chains; its size is of limited meaning. The DNA of the CDR3 is TGCGCCAGCAGCAGCATGACAGGGTTCGCAACCTACGAGCAGTACTTC. Its translation: CASSSMTGFATYEQYF. V and J are TRBV5-1 and TRBJ2-7, with 7 bases lining up with TRBD1. This CDR3 spans 16 amino acids. Germline assignment: CDR1 SGHRS and CDR2 YFSETQ. Losses at the gene ends were 4 bases for V and 2 bases for J; bases not matched to a gene: 12.

Sample share makes this clonotype medium-sized. As an off-target read in a library built for alpha chains, this beta chain has a frequency of little significance. The chain has TRBV11-3 and TRBJ2-5; D is perhaps TRBD2 (6 bases). Germline assignment: CDR1 SGHNT and CDR2 YENEEA. With 5 bases removed from V and 2 bases from J, the gap between germline ends came to 9 bases. This CDR3 has 13 residues. CDR3 loop: CASSPGLQETQYF. The CDR3 region has the DNA TGTGCCAGCAGCCCGGGACTTCAAGAGACCCAGTACTTC.